This T cell receptor beta chain was profiled in a study of identical twins. V lost 10 bases to trimming and J lost 2 bases, with 12 bases between them. The CDR3 is 13 amino acids. CDR1 and CDR2 (germline): SGHVS, FNYEAQ. Using its own MiXCR run on the 5' RACE reads, TCRdb lists one record per CDR3 protein. The profile shows about 720,000 distinct CDR3 sequences, roughly 8% of them singletons. These data also featured in a second study, about yellow fever vaccine responses in identical twins.

The chain recombines TRBV7-6 with TRBJ1-3, with D possibly matching TRBD1 (6 bases). Input material: PBMCs. The source of this sequence is a woman aged 18-35 years in good health. The CDR3 region is CATITGTGNTIYF. The CDR3 nucleotides are TGTGCCACTATTACAGGGACTGGAAACACCATATATTTT.